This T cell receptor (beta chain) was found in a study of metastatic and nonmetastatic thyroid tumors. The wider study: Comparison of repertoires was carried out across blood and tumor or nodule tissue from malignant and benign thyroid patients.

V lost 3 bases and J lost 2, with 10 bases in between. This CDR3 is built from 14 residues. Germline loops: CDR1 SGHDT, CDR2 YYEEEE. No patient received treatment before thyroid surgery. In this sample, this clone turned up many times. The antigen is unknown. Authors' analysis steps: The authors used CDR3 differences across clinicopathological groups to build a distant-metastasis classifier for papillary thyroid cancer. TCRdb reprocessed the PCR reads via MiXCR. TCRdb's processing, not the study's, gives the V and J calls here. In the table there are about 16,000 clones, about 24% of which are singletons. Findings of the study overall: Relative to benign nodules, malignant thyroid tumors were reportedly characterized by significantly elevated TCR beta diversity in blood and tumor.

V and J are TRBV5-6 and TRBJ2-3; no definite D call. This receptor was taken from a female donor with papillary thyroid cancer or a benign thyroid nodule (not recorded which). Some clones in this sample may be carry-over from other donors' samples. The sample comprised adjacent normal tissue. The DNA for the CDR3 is TGTGCCAGCAGCTCTGGCTGGCTCACAGATACGCAGTATTTT. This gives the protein CASSSGWLTDTQYF.